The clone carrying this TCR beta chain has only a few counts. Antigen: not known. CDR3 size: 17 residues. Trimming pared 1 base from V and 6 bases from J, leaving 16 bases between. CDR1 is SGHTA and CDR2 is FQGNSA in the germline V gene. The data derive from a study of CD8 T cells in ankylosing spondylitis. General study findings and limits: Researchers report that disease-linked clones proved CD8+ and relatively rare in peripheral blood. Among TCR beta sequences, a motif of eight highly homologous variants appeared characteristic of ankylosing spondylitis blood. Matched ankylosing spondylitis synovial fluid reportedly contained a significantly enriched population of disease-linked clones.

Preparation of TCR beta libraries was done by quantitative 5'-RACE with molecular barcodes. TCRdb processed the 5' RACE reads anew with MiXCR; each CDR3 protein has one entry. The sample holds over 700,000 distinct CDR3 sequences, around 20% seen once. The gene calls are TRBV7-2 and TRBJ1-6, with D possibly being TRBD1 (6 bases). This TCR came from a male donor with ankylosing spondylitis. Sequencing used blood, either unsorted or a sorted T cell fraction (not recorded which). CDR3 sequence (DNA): TGTGCCAGCAGCTTAGGTTTTCAGGGGCCTTTTAATTCACCCCTCCACTTT. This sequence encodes CASSLGFQGPFNSPLHF.